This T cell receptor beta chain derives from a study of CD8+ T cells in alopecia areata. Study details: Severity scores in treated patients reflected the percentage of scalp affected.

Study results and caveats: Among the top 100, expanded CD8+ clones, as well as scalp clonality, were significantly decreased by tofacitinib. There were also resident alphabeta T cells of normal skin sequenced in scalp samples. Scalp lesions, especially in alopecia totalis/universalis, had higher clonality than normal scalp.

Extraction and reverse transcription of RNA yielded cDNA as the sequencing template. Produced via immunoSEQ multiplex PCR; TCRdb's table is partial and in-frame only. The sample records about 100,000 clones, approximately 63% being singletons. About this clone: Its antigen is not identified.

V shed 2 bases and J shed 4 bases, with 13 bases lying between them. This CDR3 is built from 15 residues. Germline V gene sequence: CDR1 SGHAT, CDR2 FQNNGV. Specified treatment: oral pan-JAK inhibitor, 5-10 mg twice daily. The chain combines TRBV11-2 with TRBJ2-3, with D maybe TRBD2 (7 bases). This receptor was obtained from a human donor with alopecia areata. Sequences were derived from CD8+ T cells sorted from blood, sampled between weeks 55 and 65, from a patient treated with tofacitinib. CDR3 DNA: TGTGCCAGCAGCTTAAGGGAGGGGGGAGCAGATACGCAGTATTTT. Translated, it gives CASSLREGGADTQYF.